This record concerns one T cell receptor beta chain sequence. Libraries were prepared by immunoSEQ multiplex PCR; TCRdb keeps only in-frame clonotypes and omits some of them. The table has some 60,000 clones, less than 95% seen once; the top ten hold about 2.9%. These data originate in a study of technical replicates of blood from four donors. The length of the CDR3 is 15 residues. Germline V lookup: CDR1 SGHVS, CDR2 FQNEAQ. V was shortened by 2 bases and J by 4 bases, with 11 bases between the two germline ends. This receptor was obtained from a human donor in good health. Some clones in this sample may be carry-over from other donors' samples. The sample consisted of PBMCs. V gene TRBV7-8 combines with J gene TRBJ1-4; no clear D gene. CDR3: CASSLRPRLNEKLFF. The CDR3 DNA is TGTGCCAGCAGCTTACGCCCCAGGCTTAATGAAAAACTGTTTTTT. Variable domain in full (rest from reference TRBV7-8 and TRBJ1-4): GAGVSQSPRYKVAKRGQDVALRCDPISGHVSLFWYQQALGQGPEFLTYFQNEAQLDKSGLPSDRFFAERPEGSVSTLKIQRTQQEDSAVYLCASSLRPRLNEKLFFGSGTQLSVL.